These 27 T cell receptor beta chains were sequenced from one sample in a study of tissue T cells after allogeneic stem cell transplantation. Clones were read by immunoSEQ multiplex PCR, and TCRdb kept only the in-frame ones, dropping some. The top ten hold approximately 5.4% of the sample, which has 8,500 to 10,000 clones, around a third seen once. Time point denoted: mouse harvest day 14 after allogeneic transplant. The graft held 10^6 splenic CD5+ T cells and 10^7 T-cell-depleted bone marrow cells. Sequenced: skin. The source is a female BALB/c mouse given C57BL/6 T cells with graft-versus-host disease after an allogeneic hematopoietic cell transplant.

This clone turned up a few times. The listed genes are named as in mouse. From the germline J gene comes the end of the CDR3, since the read stops 1 residue before it. This sequence joins TRBV23 and TRBJ1-2; the listed D gene, TRBD1, was not tested against the DNA. Germline CDR1 and CDR2: KGHTA and FQNQQP. CDR3 length: 15 residues. The sequenced CDR3 bases are TGCTCCAGCAGTCCCTGGACAGGGGGCGACTCCGACTACACC. Its protein is CSSSPWTGGDSDYT. The whole CDR3 reads CSSSPWTGGDSDYTF.

Sample share makes this clone medium-sized (0.01 to 0.1%). Mouse gene names and germline throughout. The read terminates 1 residue ahead of where the CDR3 ends, so the germline J gene completes it. The chain couples TRBV13-2 to TRBJ2-7; TRBD2 matches at 10 bases. The trim removed 2 bases at V and 4 bases at J, leaving 12 bases unmatched. The CDR3 sequence is 17 residues long. From germline, CDR1 is NNHNN and CDR2 SYGAGS (reference sequence). The chain's CDR3 is CASGDPPDWGASYEQYF. Partial CDR3 DNA: TGTGCCAGCGGTGACCCGCCCGACTGGGGGGCCTCTTATGAACAGTAC.

As regards this clone: The gene symbols are mouse symbols. CDR3 amino acids: CSSSPGTGQNTLYF. The sequenced part of the CDR3 DNA is TGCTCCAGCAGTCCCGGGACTGGTCAAAACACCTTGTAC. This chain joins TRBV23 and TRBJ2-4; the table's TRBD2 call for D was not verified on the DNA. The read ends 1 residue before the CDR3 terminus; that terminus is restored from the germline J gene. The CDR3 is 14 residues long. From germline, CDR1 is KGHTA and CDR2 FQNQQP. Full variable domain (remainder filled in from reference TRBV23 and TRBJ2-4): DAAVTQKPRYLIKMKGQEAEMKCIPEKGHTAVFWYQQKQSKELKFLIYFQNQQPLDQIDMVKERFSAVCPSSSLCSLGIRTCEAEDSALYLCSSSPGTGQNTLYFGAGTRLSVL.

Only a few counts were recorded for this clone. Mouse names are used for the genes. With the read ending 1 residue before the CDR3 end, the germline J gene is used to fill in that end. The chain joins TRBV26 to TRBJ1-1; no firm D call. The CDR3 consists of 14 residues. The V end lost 6 bases, the J end lost 1 base, and 12 bases lay between the germline ends. Germline V lookup: CDR1 KGHPV, CDR2 FQNQEV (reference sequence). The part of the CDR3 DNA that was read is TGTGCCAGCAGCCACGACCGAAAAAACACAGAAGTCTTC. Amino acid sequence: CASSHDRKNTEVF. The CDR3 as a whole reads CASSHDRKNTEVFF.

In the case of this clone: Gene and germline names: mouse. The CDR3 extends 1 residue past the end of the read, so its final part is completed from the germline J gene. The chain links TRBV14 to TRBJ2-2, with TRBD2 as a possible D gene (6 bases). Germline V gene data show CDR1 as SGHDT and CDR2 as FRDEAV. This CDR3 comprises 13 residues. Trimming took off 2 bases at V and 6 bases at J, with 8 bases between the two ends. Incomplete CDR3 DNA: TGTGCCAGCAGTTTGGGGGGACCCGGGCAGCTCTAC. This sequence encodes CASSLGGPGQLY. In full, the CDR3 is CASSLGGPGQLYF.

This clone has only a few counts. The gene symbols are mouse symbols. The read comes to an end 1 residue before the CDR3 does, leaving the germline J gene to fill in the end. This chain connects TRBV26 to TRBJ2-2; D is ambiguous. Per germline, CDR1 KGHPV and CDR2 FQNQEV (reference sequence). Trimming cost V 6 bases and J 0 bases, with 11 bases left between them. The CDR3 is 15 residues long. This CDR3 is CASSRQNANTGQLYF. CDR3 DNA, as far as it was read: TGTGCCAGCAGCCGACAAAATGCAAACACCGGGCAGCTCTAC.

This clone showed up just a few times. Gene names follow the mouse nomenclature. The CDR3 end falls 1 residue outside the read, so it is completed with the germline J gene. The chain uses TRBV13-1 and TRBJ2-1, with D maybe TRBD1 (6 bases). Germline CDR1 and CDR2: NSHNY and SYGAGN. The CDR3 is made up of 14 amino acids. Deletions cut 0 bases from V and 7 bases from J, with 11 bases between. The CDR3 sequence is CASSDGGGVAEQFF. The sequenced part of the CDR3 DNA is TGTGCCAGCAGTGATGGAGGGGGTGTGGCTGAGCAGTTC.

About this clone itself: Each gene name is a mouse one. The read is 1 residue too short to cover the CDR3 end, so that end is filled in from the germline J gene. This chain joins TRBV26 and TRBJ1-1; D not resolved. Germline CDR1 KGHPV, CDR2 FQNQEV (reference sequence). The V gene lost 4 bases and the J gene lost 0 bases, with 9 bases spanning the gap. The CDR3 covers 14 residues. The CDR3 sequence is CASSRIHPNTEVFF. The CDR3 DNA, read in part, is TGTGCCAGCAGTCGAATACACCCAAACACAGAAGTCTTC.

This clone was observed a handful of times. Genes and germline come from the mouse. The DNA read from the CDR3 is TGTGCCAGCAGTCTCAGTATTTCCAACGAAAGATTATTT. Amino acids: CASSLSISNERLF. From start to end, the CDR3 is CASSLSISNERLFF. This chain uses TRBV26 with TRBJ1-4; no reliable D call. The missing CDR3 end, 1 residue past where the read stops, is filled in from the germline J gene. CDR1 and CDR2 (germline): KGHPV, FQNQEV (reference sequence). Trimming took 3 bases from V and 0 from J, leaving 5 bases between them. This CDR3 region has 14 residues.

A remark on this clone: Gene names follow the mouse nomenclature. Read coverage stops 1 residue before the CDR3 terminus; the germline J gene supplies the remainder. The genes are TRBV26 and TRBJ2-1; 9 bases line up with TRBD1. Germline V gene lookup returns CDR1 KGHPV and CDR2 FQNQEV (reference sequence). V gave up 6 bases and J gave up 7 bases; unmatched junction bases: 4. This CDR3 comprises 13 residues. The CDR3 region is CASSSTGGAEQFF. Partial CDR3 DNA: TGTGCCAGCAGCTCGACAGGGGGGGCTGAGCAGTTC.

This clone was counted between two and nine times. Genes and germline come from the mouse. CDR3 bases read: TGTGCCAGCTCTCTCGGGACAGGGATCAACCAGGCTCCGCTT. Translated, it gives CASSLGTGINQAPL. Given in full, the CDR3 is CASSLGTGINQAPLF. V is TRBV12-1 and J is TRBJ1-5; TRBD1 agrees at 9 bases. Read coverage stops 1 residue before the CDR3 terminus; the germline J gene supplies the remainder. The junction had 2 bases not matched to a gene; V was cut back by 0 bases and J by 3 bases. Per the germline V gene, CDR1 is SGHSN and CDR2 is HYEKVE. The CDR3 is made up of 15 amino acids.

Only a few counts were recorded for this clone. Genes and germline come from the mouse. The DNA ends 1 residue before the CDR3 does, and the rest of the CDR3 is filled in from the germline J gene. This rearrangement joins TRBV2 to TRBJ2-1; 10 nucleotides match TRBD2. This CDR3 has 16 amino acids. The V and J ends lost 2 bases and 2 bases, in that order; junction bases with no gene match: 3. The germline V gene encodes CDR1 LGHNA and CDR2 YSYQKL. CDR3 residues: CASSQPGTGDYAEQFF. CDR3 DNA (partial): TGTGCCAGCAGCCAACCCGGGACTGGGGACTATGCTGAGCAGTTC.

Concerning this clone itself: Germline and genes here are mouse. The read comes to an end 1 residue before the CDR3 does, leaving the germline J gene to fill in the end. The chain is built from TRBV16 and TRBJ1-4, with 9 nucleotides matching TRBD1. The germline V gene has CDR1 SGHSA and CDR2 FRNQAP. The CDR3 has 15 amino acids. V trimming: 5 bases; J trimming: 4 bases; junction bases outside the gene matches: 5. CDR3: CASSRTGEYNERLFF. CDR3 bases read: TGTGCAAGCAGCCGGACAGGGGAGTACAACGAAAGATTATTT.

This clone is medium-sized within its sample. The gene names given are mouse names. The read ends 1 residue early relative to the CDR3; the germline J gene fills the gap. V usage is TRBV4 and J usage is TRBJ1-4; 7 bases fit TRBD1. The V segment lost 4 bases and the J segment 0 bases; nucleotides outside the gene matches: 2. The CDR3 spans 15 residues. The germline gives CDR1 LGHDT, CDR2 YNNKQL (reference sequence). The covered CDR3 bases are TGTGCCAGCAGCTTACAGGGGCTTTCCAACGAAAGATTATTT. Protein sequence: CASSLQGLSNERLF. The CDR3 in full is CASSLQGLSNERLFF.

This clone rates as medium-sized. The listed genes are named as in mouse. The CDR3 extends 1 residue past the end of the read, so its final part is completed from the germline J gene. The rearrangement links TRBV26 to TRBJ1-3; D unclear. This CDR3 has 14 amino acids. Germline V gene sequence: CDR1 KGHPV, CDR2 FQNQEV (reference sequence). V was trimmed by 6 bases and J by 0 bases, leaving 9 bases between them. CDR3 amino acids: CASSLTYSGNTLYF. CDR3 DNA (partial): TGTGCCAGCAGCCTGACATATTCTGGAAATACGCTCTAT. Combining the CDR3 with reference TRBV26 and TRBJ1-3 gives the whole variable domain NSKVIQTPRYLVKGQGQKAKMRCIPEKGHPVVFWYQQNKNNEFKFLINFQNQEVLQQIDMTEKRFSAECPSNSPCSLEIQSSEAGDSALYLCASSLTYSGNTLYFGEGSRLIVV.

A note on this clone: The genes are named according to mouse. Read sequence stops 1 residue before the CDR3 end, and the germline J gene provides the missing end. The chain is built from TRBV24 and TRBJ2-3, with D possibly matching TRBD2 (5 bases). V dropped 0 bases and J dropped 0 bases, with 7 bases sitting between them. This CDR3 comprises 15 residues. Germline V gives CDR1 KGHTA, CDR2 FRNEEI. CDR3 bases read: TGTGCCAGCAGTCTGTATTGGGGTAGTGCAGAAACGCTGTAT. Its protein is CASSLYWGSAETLY. The entire CDR3 reads CASSLYWGSAETLYF.

This clone is deemed medium-sized. Gene labels here are mouse ones. The CDR3 goes on 1 residue after the read ends, and that part is filled in from the germline J gene. This chain links TRBV19 with TRBJ2-7; weak D call: TRBD1 (5 bases). This CDR3 spans 13 amino acids. Trimming stripped 4 bases from V and 3 bases from J, with 11 bases between. Per germline, CDR1 FNHDT and CDR2 SITEND (reference sequence). The CDR3 bases that were read are TGTGCCAGCAGTCAGGGAAACCTCTATGAACAGTAC. Translating gives CASSQGNLYEQY. The entire CDR3 protein reads CASSQGNLYEQYF.

About this clone: Genes and germline are mouse. The read gets to within 1 residue of the CDR3 end, and the germline J gene fills in the rest. The chain recombines TRBV26 with TRBJ1-1, with 7 bases aligning to TRBD1. The germline V gene has CDR1 KGHPV and CDR2 FQNQEV (reference sequence). V lost 0 bases and J lost 3; bases outside the gene matches: 4. The CDR3 runs to 15 residues. This CDR3 reads CASSLSGGRDTEVFF. Partial CDR3 DNA: TGTGCCAGCAGTCTGTCAGGGGGCAGGGACACAGAAGTCTTC. The full variable domain, with the rest looked up from reference TRBV26 and TRBJ1-1, is NSKVIQTPRYLVKGQGQKAKMRCIPEKGHPVVFWYQQNKNNEFKFLINFQNQEVLQQIDMTEKRFSAECPSNSPCSLEIQSSEAGDSALYLCASSLSGGRDTEVFFGKGTRLTVV.

This clone showed up just a few times. Gene names refer to mouse genes. The sequence runs out 1 residue before the end of the CDR3; the remainder is reconstructed from the germline J gene. This sequence joins TRBV5 and TRBJ2-2; 13 nucleotides agree with TRBD2. The junction had 7 bases not matched to a gene; V was cut back by 2 bases and J by 4 bases. The CDR3 length is 18 residues. Germline CDR1 is LGHNA and CDR2 is YNLKQL (reference sequence). The CDR3 DNA, read in part, is TGTGCCAGCAGCCAACAGGGACTGGGGGGGAGGGGCACCGGGCAGCTCTAC. Translating it yields CASSQQGLGGRGTGQLY. The entire CDR3 protein is CASSQQGLGGRGTGQLYF.

This clone is judged medium-sized (0.01 to 0.1%). Gene names are the mouse ones. Read coverage stops 1 residue before the CDR3 terminus; the germline J gene supplies the remainder. The V call is TRBV26, the J call TRBJ2-7; D is undetermined. Trimming took off 3 bases at V and 4 bases at J, with 7 bases between the two ends. Germline lookup yields CDR1 KGHPV and CDR2 FQNQEV (reference sequence). The CDR3 is 12 residues long. The CDR3 DNA, read in part, is TGTGCCAGCAGTCTCCACCTTTATGAACAGTAC. Residues: CASSLHLYEQY. The complete CDR3 protein is CASSLHLYEQYF.

On this clone itself: These gene names are mouse names. Incomplete CDR3 DNA: TGTGCCAGCAGCCCAGACTGGGGGGGCGCGAACACCCAGTAC. It translates to CASSPDWGGANTQY. The full CDR3 is CASSPDWGGANTQYF. This chain connects TRBV5 to TRBJ2-5, with TRBD2 matching over 12 bases. The missing CDR3 end, 1 residue past where the read stops, is filled in from the germline J gene. V shed 4 bases, J shed 7 bases, and the junction held 6 bases outside the gene matches. Germline CDR1 and CDR2: LGHNA and YNLKQL (reference sequence). This CDR3 has 15 amino acids.

This clone was seen more than once but under ten times. Mouse germline and gene names are used. The missing CDR3 end, 1 residue past where the read stops, is filled in from the germline J gene. V is TRBV5 and J is TRBJ1-3; no firm D call. The CDR3 consists of 15 residues. The V end lost 0 bases, the J end lost 0 bases, and 6 bases lay between the germline ends. Per germline, CDR1 LGHNA and CDR2 YNLKQL (reference sequence). The part of the CDR3 DNA that was read is TGTGCCAGCAGCCAAGACAACAGTTCTGGAAATACGCTCTAT. Amino acid sequence: CASSQDNSSGNTLY. The CDR3 as a whole reads CASSQDNSSGNTLYF.

This clone turned up a few times. Gene and germline names: mouse. The CDR3 end lies 1 residue beyond the end of the read and is filled in from the germline J gene. The chain links TRBV19 to TRBJ2-3; maybe TRBD2 (5 bases). The CDR3 is 12 amino acids. Trimming stripped 4 bases from V and 3 bases from J, with 6 bases between. The germline gives CDR1 FNHDT, CDR2 SITEND (reference sequence). The sequenced part of the CDR3 DNA is TGTGCCAGCAGTCCTGGGGCAGAAACGCTGTAT. Amino acids: CASSPGAETLY. The entire CDR3 sequence reads CASSPGAETLYF.

Only a few counts were recorded for this clone. Mouse gene names and germline throughout. The read stops 1 residue short of the end of the CDR3; the missing end is completed from the germline J gene. The chain is built from TRBV26 and TRBJ1-1, with D possibly matching TRBD1 (5 bases). The CDR3 is 12 residues long. V lost 0 bases, J lost 9 bases, and 8 bases lay in between. Germline values: CDR1 KGHPV, CDR2 FQNQEV (reference sequence). CDR3 loop: CASSLSPGQVFF. Incomplete CDR3 DNA: TGTGCCAGCAGTCTGTCGCCAGGGCAAGTCTTC.

This clone came up once. Any gene name here is a mouse gene name. The sequence runs out 1 residue before the end of the CDR3; the remainder is reconstructed from the germline J gene. The genes are TRBV13-3 and TRBJ2-3; the match to TRBD2 covers 12 bases. From germline, CDR1 is NNHDY and CDR2 SYVADS. CDR3 length: 18 amino acids. V shed 1 base, J shed 4 bases, and the junction held 10 bases outside the gene matches. The chain's CDR3 is CASSDPRTGGGATETLYF. The sequenced CDR3 bases are TGTGCCAGCAGTGATCCCCGGACTGGGGGGGGCGCAACAGAAACGCTGTAT.

As for this clone: Gene names and germline refer to mouse. The read comes to an end 1 residue before the CDR3 does, leaving the germline J gene to fill in the end. V gene TRBV26 combines with J gene TRBJ1-1; D not resolved. V lost 4 bases to trimming and J lost 1 base, with 1 base between them. Germline CDR1 and CDR2: KGHPV and FQNQEV (reference sequence). This CDR3 is 11 amino acids long. The CDR3 loop is CASSQNTEVFF. The sequenced part of the CDR3 DNA is TGTGCCAGCAGTCAAAACACAGAAGTCTTC.

Worth noting for this clone: Germline and genes: mouse. The read terminates 1 residue before the CDR3 end, so the remaining end is supplied by the germline J gene. The chain has TRBV13-2 and TRBJ2-1, with no clear D. The CDR3 runs to 12 residues. Per the germline V gene, CDR1 is NNHNN and CDR2 is SYGAGS (reference sequence). V was pared by 3 bases and J by 3 bases, with 4 bases between. The sequenced part of the CDR3 DNA is TGTGCCAGCGGTGGTCTCTATGCTGAGCAGTTC. Translation: CASGGLYAEQF. Given in full, the CDR3 is CASGGLYAEQFF.